One sample yielded the 11 T cell receptor beta chains listed below, sequenced in a study of T cells in Graves' hyperthyroidism and ophthalmopathy. Amplified TCR beta CDR3 regions derived from RNA transcripts. Using the HTBI primer set, a first-round RT-PCR was run on the TCR CDR3. TCRdb reanalysed the multiplex PCR reads using MiXCR and keeps one entry per CDR3 protein. The data contain about 560,000 distinct CDR3 sequences, 12% to 15% of them seen just once; the ten biggest clones take up around 13%. The source material was blood. The receptors come from a woman aged 35 to 49 with Graves' hyperthyroidism.

The CDR3 loop reads CATSRDYQAETQYF. Written as DNA, the CDR3 is TGTGCCACCAGCAGAGATTACCAGGCGGAGACCCAGTACTTC. The gene calls are TRBV15 and TRBJ2-5; D is ambiguous. V gave up 0 bases and J gave up 5 bases, with 10 bases separating them. CDR1 and CDR2 (germline): LNHNV, YYDKDF (reference sequence). The CDR3 runs to 14 residues. The variable domain in full, with the rest retrieved from reference TRBV15 and TRBJ2-5, is DAMVIQNPRYQVTQFGKPVTLSCSQTLNHNVMYWYQQKSSQAPKLLFHYYDKDFNNEADTPDNFQSRRPNTSFCFLDIRSPGLGDTAMYLCATSRDYQAETQYFGPGTRLLVL.

This clonotype was observed at least ten times. The rearrangement uses TRBV28 and TRBJ2-7; TRBD2 might be the D (6 bases). CDR3 length: 15 residues. Germline V gene lookup returns CDR1 MDHEN and CDR2 SYDVKM. Trimming removed 6 bases from V and 0 bases from J, with 15 bases in between. CDR3 bases: TGTGCCAGCAGCCCCTTAGCGGAGAGCTCCTACGAGCAGTACTTC. It specifies CASSPLAESSYEQYF.

The chain is built from TRBV19 and TRBJ1-1; no definite D call. Germline CDR1 LNHDA, CDR2 SQIVND (reference sequence). This CDR3 spans 15 amino acids. The germline V and J ends were trimmed by 3 bases and 5 bases, with 16 bases remaining between them. CDR3 sequence reads: CASSIVHGLGTEAFF. The CDR3 nucleotides read TGTGCCAGTAGTATTGTCCACGGGTTGGGGACTGAAGCTTTCTTT.

This clonotype was observed many times. The genes are TRBV28 and TRBJ2-1; TRBD2 is a possible D gene (6 bases). Germline V gene sequence: CDR1 MDHEN, CDR2 SYDVKM. The V and J ends lost 6 bases and 9 bases respectively, with 21 bases between them. There are 15 residues in the CDR3. The CDR3 loop is CASRLGGASRAEQFF. The CDR3 DNA reads TGTGCCAGCAGGCTCGGGGGTGCTAGTAGGGCTGAGCAGTTCTTC.

This clonotype was recorded a few times. The V gene is TRBV6-5, the J gene TRBJ2-3; D remains ambiguous. The CDR3 has 14 residues. Germline CDR1 reads MNHEY; CDR2 reads SVGAGI. V dropped 3 bases and J dropped 1 base, with 8 bases sitting between them. CDR3 sequence (DNA): TGTGCCAGCAGTTATCTTCAGGGCACAGATACGCAGTATTTT. Its translation is CASSYLQGTDTQYF.

This clonotype came up a few times. The V and J genes are TRBV5-6 and TRBJ2-5; no definite D call. V was pared by 0 bases and J by 5 bases, with 17 bases between. Germline CDR1 and CDR2: SGHDT and YYEEEE. This CDR3 spans 16 amino acids. The CDR3 nucleotides read TGTGCCAGCAGCTTGGAGGGTTATGCCGGTTACGAGACCCAGTACTTC. Its protein is CASSLEGYAGYETQYF.

V usage is TRBV3-1 and J usage is TRBJ2-7; TRBD1 agrees at 8 bases. The germline V gene has CDR1 LGHDT and CDR2 YNNKEL (reference sequence). There are 17 residues in the CDR3. The junction had 14 bases not matched to a gene; V was cut back by 4 bases and J by 3 bases. CDR3 residues: CASSPRLGGQDNYEQYF. The CDR3, as DNA: TGTGCCAGCAGCCCCCGGCTAGGGGGACAGGATAACTACGAGCAGTACTTC.

A word on this clonotype: Given a much more abundant clone one base away, this may be a read error. No conserved phenylalanine or tryptophan is present at the end of the CDR3, so a read error is the likely explanation. The V call is TRBV12-3 or TRBV12-4, the J call TRBJ1-2; no clear D. V shed 3 bases and J shed 4 bases, with 12 bases lying between them. CDR3 length equals 14 residues. The CDR3 nucleotides are TGTGCCAGCAGTTTGAGGAGAGGGATCTATGGCTACACCCTC. It is translated as CASSLRRGIYGYTL.

This chain uses TRBV13 with TRBJ2-7; D might be TRBD1 (5 bases). Germline-derived CDR1 and CDR2 are PRHDT and FYEKMQ (reference sequence). The CDR3 has 14 residues. V was trimmed by 6 bases and J by 0 bases, leaving 12 bases between them. CDR3 residues: CASSSDRASYEQYF. Written as DNA, the CDR3 is TGTGCCAGCAGTTCCGACAGAGCCTCCTACGAGCAGTACTTC.

V and J are TRBV6-2 or TRBV6-3 and TRBJ2-1; no definite D call. V lost 6 bases, J lost 0 bases, and 15 bases lay in between. There are 16 residues in the CDR3. CDR1 MNHEY and CDR2 SVGEGT come from the germline V gene. The CDR3 reads CASSRIQGSSYNEQFF. The DNA of the CDR3 is TGTGCCAGCAGCCGAATCCAAGGCAGCTCCTACAATGAGCAGTTCTTC.

This rearrangement joins TRBV10-3 to TRBJ2-1, with 10 bases aligning to TRBD2. The CDR3 consists of 16 residues. Germline values: CDR1 ENHRY, CDR2 SYGVKD. The trim removed 10 bases at V and 6 bases at J, leaving 15 bases unmatched. CDR3 region: CASRSSGSAPVNEQFF. CDR3 in DNA: TGTGCCAGCCGTTCTAGCGGGAGCGCCCCCGTCAATGAGCAGTTCTTC.